The present T cell receptor beta chain was sequenced within a study of Ad26.COV2.S vaccination and SARS-CoV-2 variants. Study summary: The authors gave Ad26.COV2.S intramuscularly, either once or twice 56 days apart.

Study-wide points: In vaccinated individuals, spike-specific CD8+ and CD4+ T cell responses reportedly displayed substantial breadth. In TCR breadth and depth analyses, total T cell responses may have been underestimated.

Clones were sequenced by immunoSEQ multiplex PCR, and TCRdb holds only the in-frame ones, with some missing. The sample holds about 390,000 clones, around nine tenths seen once. This CDR3 region has 16 residues. Germline V gene data show CDR1 as ENHRY and CDR2 as SYGVKD. V lost 3 bases and J lost 3; bases outside the gene matches: 5. Treatment indicated: around 19 received Ad26.COV2.S at low or high dose, single or two shots; a few received placebo; per-sample allocation not given. Collection of the samples took place on day 63 after the first injection of vaccine or placebo. It was an adult aged 18-55 years in Boston who was the donor. Worth noting for this clone: The antigen remains unidentified.

The rearrangement uses TRBV10-3 and TRBJ1-3, with 10 bases lining up with TRBD1. This TCR derives from a person aged 18 to 59 who received the Ad26.COV2.S COVID-19 vaccine or a placebo. Sequenced material: peripheral blood, taken in a trial of Ad26.COV2.S vaccine versus placebo. The DNA for the CDR3 is TGTGCCATCAGTGACCCGACAGGGGGCGGTGGAAACACCATATATTTT. Its translation: CAISDPTGGGGNTIYF.